Listed here are 27 T cell receptor beta chains from one sample, sequenced in a study of T cell responses to AZD1222 COVID-19 vaccine. The data were produced by immunoSEQ multiplex PCR, yet TCRdb's version contains in-frame clones alone and is incomplete. The repertoire has 150,000 or so clones, 75% to 95% of them found once; the top ten carry 1.5%. The sequenced sample was peripheral blood, obtained on day 0 of AZD1222 vaccination. These receptors all stem from an adult in good health.

The rearrangement joins TRBV27 to TRBJ2-7; 9 bases agree with TRBD2. Germline V gene sequence: CDR1 MNHEY, CDR2 SMNVEV (reference sequence). The CDR3 has 15 residues. Unmatched junction bases numbered 8, after V lost 2 bases and J lost 6 bases. CDR3 coding DNA: TGTGCCAGCAGTTTAAGGGCGGGGGGGCCGGTCGAGCAGTACTTC. As protein: CASSLRAGGPVEQYF.

This clone came up a few times. The CDR3 DNA sequence: TGTGCCAGTAAGGAGGGTGGAGAGACCCAGTACTTC. Its translation is CASKEGGETQYF. The chain recombines TRBV19 with TRBJ2-5, with a weak D call TRBD2 (6 bases). V lost 7 bases and J lost 4, with 10 bases in between. CDR3 size: 12 residues. The V gene's germline CDR1 is LNHDA and CDR2 SQIVND (reference sequence). The full variable domain, rest sourced from reference TRBV19 and TRBJ2-5, is DGGITQSPKYLFRKEGQNVTLSCEQNLNHDAMYWYRQDPGQGLRLIYYSQIVNDFQKGDIAEGYSVSREKKESFPLTVTSAQKNPTAFYLCASKEGGETQYFGPGTRLLVL.

The chain has TRBV6-5 and TRBJ2-5, with TRBD2 as a possible D gene (6 bases). The length of the CDR3 is 14 residues. Between the trimmed V and J ends, which lost 4 bases and 2 bases, there was a span of 11 bases. CDR1 and CDR2 from the germline V gene are MNHEY and SVGAGI. In nucleotides, the CDR3 is TGTGCCAGCAGTTCCGGGACTCCGCAAGAGACCCAGTACTTC. Residues: CASSSGTPQETQYF.

The J gene is TRBJ1-1, the V gene TRBV5-8; 9 bases align to TRBD1. Germline V gene lookup returns CDR1 SGHTS and CDR2 YDEGEE. There are 13 residues in the CDR3. Unmatched junction bases numbered 4, after V lost 0 bases and J lost 10 bases. The CDR3 reads CASSLDRGLGAFF. CDR3 DNA sequence: TGTGCCAGCAGCTTGGACAGGGGGCTTGGAGCTTTCTTT. The complete variable domain, with remaining parts taken from reference TRBV5-8 and TRBJ1-1, reads EAGVTQSPTHLIKTRGQQATLRCSPISGHTSVYWYQQALGLGLQFLLWYDEGEERNRGNFPPRFSGRQFPNYSSELNVNALELEDSALYLCASSLDRGLGAFFGQGTRLTVV.

This chain uses TRBV18 with TRBJ2-1; D is perhaps TRBD2 (6 bases). The CDR3 is 16 residues long. V dropped 0 bases and J dropped 7 bases, with 16 bases sitting between them. Looked up from germline, CDR1 is KGHSH and CDR2 is LQKENI. The CDR3 loop is CASSPPGRRGLNEQFF. CDR3 nucleotides: TGTGCCAGCTCACCACCAGGCCGAAGGGGACTGAATGAGCAGTTCTTC.

The chain employs TRBV5-1 and TRBJ2-1; the D gene is possibly TRBD1 (5 bases). The CDR3 length is 10 residues. The germline V gene has CDR1 SGHRS and CDR2 YFSETQ. Trimming left V 10 bases short and J 6 bases short, with 8 bases between. The CDR3 loop reads CAGASNEQFF. The CDR3, as DNA: TGCGCCGGGGCGAGCAATGAGCAGTTCTTC.

The V gene is TRBV5-1, the J gene TRBJ1-3; possibly TRBD1 for D (5 bases). Germline V lookup: CDR1 SGHRS, CDR2 YFSETQ. There are 18 residues in the CDR3. The V end was cut by 0 bases, the J end by 4 bases, with 20 bases between. CDR3 region: CASSLGDSLRAGGNTIYF. The CDR3 coding sequence is TGCGCCAGCAGCTTGGGCGATTCACTCAGGGCTGGAGGAAACACCATATATTTT.

The V gene is TRBV7-3, the J gene TRBJ2-1; TRBD2 matches 8 bases. This CDR3 comprises 17 residues. V shed 1 base, J shed 1 base, and the junction held 6 bases outside the gene matches. The germline gives CDR1 SGHTA, CDR2 FQGTGA. The CDR3 DNA is TGTGCCAGCAGCTTAAGGGGAAGCGGGGGTTCCTACAATGAGCAGTTCTTC. This gives the protein CASSLRGSGGSYNEQFF.

The chain employs TRBV27 and TRBJ2-5; D is uncertain. V was clipped by 4 bases and J by 8 bases, with 11 bases between them. Germline V gene data show CDR1 as MNHEY and CDR2 as SMNVEV (reference sequence). This CDR3 is 12 amino acids long. CDR3 in DNA: TGTGCCAGCAGTTCCGATGGCTTTACCCAGTACTTC. Translation: CASSSDGFTQYF.

This clone turned up a few times. The genes are TRBV6-6 and TRBJ1-2, with a possible D match to TRBD1 (5 bases). CDR3 size: 14 residues. Trimming stripped 10 bases from V and 3 bases from J, with 18 bases between. In germline, CDR1 is MNHNY, CDR2 SVGAGI (reference sequence). The CDR3 loop is CATIGGGLDYGYTF. The CDR3 coding sequence is TGTGCCACCATCGGTGGGGGTTTGGACTATGGCTACACCTTC.

A single count supports this clone. The chain has TRBV6-5 and TRBJ2-7; 8 nucleotides line up with TRBD1. V shed 2 bases and J 5 bases; nucleotides not matched to a gene: 5. The CDR3 covers 14 residues. CDR1 and CDR2 from the germline V gene are MNHEY and SVGAGI. The CDR3 sequence is CASSYNRGSHEQYF. CDR3 DNA sequence: TGTGCCAGCAGTTACAACAGGGGGAGCCACGAGCAGTACTTC.

V and J are TRBV29-1 and TRBJ2-3, with 8 bases matching TRBD2. CDR1 is SQVTM and CDR2 is ANQGSEA in the germline V gene. The CDR3 is made up of 13 amino acids. V shed 3 bases and J 6 bases; nucleotides not matched to a gene: 5. CDR3 sequence (DNA): TGCAGCGTTGAGGACGGGGGGGCCGATACGCAGTATTTT. Translating gives CSVEDGGADTQYF.

The chain employs TRBV12-3 or TRBV12-4 and TRBJ1-1; unclear D gene. The V end lost 7 bases, the J end lost 4 bases, and 4 bases lay between the germline ends. The CDR3 is made up of 10 amino acids. CDR3 protein: CASTLTEAFF. CDR3 bases: TGTGCCAGCACCCTCACTGAAGCTTTCTTT.

The chain carries TRBV6-5 and TRBJ1-3; the D is unclear. V was pared by 6 bases and J by 8 bases, with 8 bases between. Per the germline V gene, CDR1 is MNHEY and CDR2 is SVGAGI. This CDR3 is built from 11 residues. CDR3 nucleotide sequence: TGTGCCAGCAGCCCCTCGGACACCATATATTTT. Its protein is CASSPSDTIYF.

The rearrangement links TRBV7-8 to TRBJ1-3; possible D gene TRBD1, 6 bases. Germline CDR1 reads SGHVS; CDR2 reads FQNEAQ. The CDR3 has 16 residues. Trimming shortened V by 7 bases and J by 2 bases, and 18 bases separated the two germline ends. For the CDR3, the DNA is TGTGCCAGCACCCTAGGGGGGGAACTGGCTGGAAACACCATATATTTT. This encodes CASTLGGELAGNTIYF.

This chain links TRBV2 with TRBJ1-4; D gene ambiguous. CDR1 is SNHLY, CDR2 FYNNEI, per germline. Trimming took off 2 bases at V and 9 bases at J, with 4 bases between the two ends. The CDR3 is made up of 11 amino acids. The CDR3 coding sequence is TGTGCCAGCAGTGAATATCAAAAACTGTTTTTT. Translating it yields CASSEYQKLFF.

V usage is TRBV5-6 and J usage is TRBJ1-4; the D gene is possibly TRBD1 (6 bases). Trimming took 4 bases from V and 7 from J, leaving 17 bases between them. The germline gives CDR1 SGHDT, CDR2 YYEEEE. The CDR3 is made up of 15 amino acids. CDR3 in DNA: TGTGCCAGCAGCGCCAGGGGTAAGGGTAGTGAAAAACTGTTTTTT. This sequence encodes CASSARGKGSEKLFF.

The gene calls are TRBV2 and TRBJ1-3; no firm D call. Germline-derived CDR1 and CDR2 are SNHLY and FYNNEI. Trimming took off 3 bases at V and 2 bases at J, with 5 bases between the two ends. The CDR3 has 13 amino acids. Here the CDR3 DNA reads TGTGCCAGCAGTGAGGAGACTGGAAACACCATATATTTT. Translated, it gives CASSEETGNTIYF.

Comment on this clone: Within the sample, other DNA sequences also encode this same CDR3. This chain links TRBV28 with TRBJ1-5, with 7 bases matching TRBD1. CDR1 is MDHEN and CDR2 is SYDVKM in the germline V gene. Germline trimming cut 2 bases from V and 5 bases from J; bases unmatched to any gene: 3. The CDR3 contains 14 residues. The CDR3 protein is CASSLGGGDQPQHF. In DNA form, the CDR3 reads TGTGCCAGCAGTTTAGGAGGGGGCGATCAGCCCCAGCATTTT.

V and J are TRBV7-3 and TRBJ1-1; 10 bases are shared with TRBD1. The CDR3 has 15 amino acids. The ends lost 6 bases at V and 5 bases at J; junction bases unmatched: 9. Per the germline V gene, CDR1 is SGHTA and CDR2 is FQGTGA. The CDR3 reads CASRPTGQGGTEAFF. CDR3 DNA: TGTGCCAGCAGACCTACCGGACAGGGGGGGACTGAAGCTTTCTTT. The whole variable domain, remainder taken from reference TRBV7-3 and TRBJ1-1, is GAGVSQTPSNKVTEKGKYVELRCDPISGHTALYWYRQSLGQGPEFLIYFQGTGAADDSGLPNDRFFAVRPEGSVSTLKIQRTERGDSAVYLCASRPTGQGGTEAFFGQGTRLTVV.

V usage is TRBV11-2 and J usage is TRBJ2-5, with no clear D. V dropped 4 bases and J dropped 2 bases, with 5 bases sitting between them. This CDR3 has 12 residues. Looked up from germline, CDR1 is SGHAT and CDR2 is FQNNGV. The CDR3 protein is CASSSGQETQYF. As DNA, the CDR3 is TGTGCCAGCAGCTCCGGACAAGAGACCCAGTACTTC.

The chain's CDR3 is CASNRGGVRSTDTQYF. The CDR3 DNA reads TGTGCCAGCAACCGGGGGGGAGTAAGAAGCACAGATACGCAGTATTTT. This sequence joins TRBV3-1 (or the pseudogene TRBV3-2) and TRBJ2-3, with 8 bases identical to TRBD2. This CDR3 contains 16 residues. Germline V gene lookup returns CDR1 LGHDT and CDR2 YNNKEL (reference sequence). The V gene end was trimmed by 7 bases and the J gene end by 0 bases; junction bases not matched to a gene: 9.

The chain joins TRBV5-1 to TRBJ2-7; D might be TRBD1 (7 bases). Germline-derived CDR1 and CDR2 are SGHRS and YFSETQ. The CDR3 loop spans 13 amino acids. Between the trimmed V and J ends, which lost 4 bases and 6 bases, there was a span of 14 bases. The CDR3 bases are TGCGCCAGCAGCCAAACGCAGGGGGGCGAGCAGTACTTC. Translated: CASSQTQGGEQYF.

The chain has TRBV5-8 and TRBJ1-2; no clear D. The V end lost 0 bases, the J end lost 6 bases, and 9 bases lay between the germline ends. The CDR3 has 13 residues. Germline V lookup: CDR1 SGHTS, CDR2 YDEGEE. CDR3 sequence (DNA): TGTGCCAGCAGCTTGGCCCGCCAGGATGGCTACACCTTC. Translation gives CASSLARQDGYTF.

Only a few counts were recorded for this clone. The chain uses TRBV7-2 and TRBJ1-5; 7 nucleotides align to TRBD1. Germline-derived CDR1 and CDR2 are SGHTA and FQGNSA. This CDR3 region has 15 residues. V shed 6 bases, J shed 7 bases, and the junction held 12 bases outside the gene matches. CDR3 nucleotide sequence: TGTGCCAGCAGGCCAACAGGGGAGGTAGGGCAGCCCCAGCATTTT. This encodes CASRPTGEVGQPQHF.

This chain uses TRBV28 with TRBJ2-2; 7 positions agree with TRBD1. This CDR3 comprises 14 residues. With V trimmed by 6 bases and J by 0 bases, 1 base remained unmatched. CDR1 is MDHEN and CDR2 is SYDVKM in the germline V gene. CDR3: CASRDRSNTGELFF. The CDR3 DNA sequence: TGTGCCAGCAGGGACAGGTCGAACACCGGGGAGCTGTTTTTT. Based on the CDR3 plus reference TRBV28 and TRBJ2-2, the full variable domain is DVKVTQSSRYLVKRTGEKVFLECVQDMDHENMFWYRQDPGLGLRLIYFSYDVKMKEKGDIPEGYSVSREKKERFSLILESASTNQTSMYLCASRDRSNTGELFFGEGSRLTVL.

There are a few counts of this clone. The chain couples TRBV4-1 to TRBJ1-6, with 8 bases aligning to TRBD1. V trimming: 4 bases; J trimming: 5 bases; junction bases outside the gene matches: 7. Germline CDR1 reads MGHRA; CDR2 reads YSYEKL. This CDR3 has 16 amino acids. The CDR3 here is CASSLGQGLDNSPLHF. The CDR3 bases are TGCGCCAGCAGCCTCGGACAGGGCTTGGATAATTCACCCCTCCACTTT.